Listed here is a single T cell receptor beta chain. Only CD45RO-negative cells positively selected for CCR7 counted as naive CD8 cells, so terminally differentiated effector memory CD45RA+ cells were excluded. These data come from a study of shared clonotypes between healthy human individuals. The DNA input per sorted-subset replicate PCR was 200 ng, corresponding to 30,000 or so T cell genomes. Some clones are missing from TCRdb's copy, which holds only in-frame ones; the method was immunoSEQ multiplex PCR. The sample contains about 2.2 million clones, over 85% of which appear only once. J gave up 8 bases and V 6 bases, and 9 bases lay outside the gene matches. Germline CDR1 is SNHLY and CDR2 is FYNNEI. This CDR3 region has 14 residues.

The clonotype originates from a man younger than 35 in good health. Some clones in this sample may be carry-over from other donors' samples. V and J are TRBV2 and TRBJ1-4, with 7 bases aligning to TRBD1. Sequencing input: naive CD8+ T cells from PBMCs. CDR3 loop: CASRPTWDSEKLFF. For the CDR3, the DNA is TGTGCCAGCAGGCCCACTTGGGACAGCGAAAAACTGTTTTTT.